Listed here are 24 T cell receptor beta chains from one sample, sequenced in a study of cytomegalovirus exposure and HLA in healthy donors (dated by TCRdb to about 2017). The receptor library was made with the immunoSEQ multiplex PCR assay. For the multiplex PCR, a mixture combining 60 forward primers for TCR Vbeta segments and 13 reverse primers for TCR Jbeta segments was used. TCRdb mirrors the immuneACCESS table, restricted to in-frame sequences. Some clones are absent from its copies; in checked studies, under half trace to an unresolved V gene, and the reason for the others is unknown. This sample comprises around 40,000 clones, about 90% of them detected only once. Clones ranked in the top ten supply more than 7.5% of the sample. The sample comprised PBMCs. All receptors come from a woman aged 40 to 49 in good health and CMV-seropositive.

The CDR3 sequence: CSVGGLLQETQYF. CDR3 sequence (DNA): TGCAGCGTCGGGGGGTTACTCCAAGAGACCCAGTACTTC. This chain connects TRBV29-1 to TRBJ2-5; TRBD2 agrees at 7 bases. The trim removed 6 bases at V and 1 base at J, leaving 5 bases unmatched. Germline CDR1 and CDR2: SQVTM and ANQGSEA. The CDR3 totals 13 residues.

The J gene is TRBJ1-4, the V gene TRBV9; 9 nucleotides line up with TRBD1. The CDR3 runs 14 residues. The germline CDR1 and CDR2 sequences are SGDLS and YYNGEE. Trimming removed 3 bases from V and 7 bases from J; junction bases left unmatched: 4. CDR3 sequence: CASSAPGQGEKLFF. Here the CDR3 DNA reads TGTGCCAGCAGCGCGCCGGGACAGGGTGAAAAACTGTTTTTT.

V usage is TRBV7-3 and J usage is TRBJ1-4, with D tentatively TRBD1 (5 bases). The CDR3 totals 15 residues. Germline-derived CDR1 and CDR2 are SGHTA and FQGTGA. Trimming pared 0 bases from V and 6 bases from J, leaving 11 bases between. CDR3 bases: TGTGCCAGCAGCTTAACGGGGGGAGGTGATGAAAAACTGTTTTTT. Translated, it gives CASSLTGGGDEKLFF.

The V call is TRBV18, the J call TRBJ2-7; D is undetermined. The CDR3 runs 14 residues. V lost 2 bases and J 7 bases, leaving 15 bases between the germline ends. Germline CDR1 KGHSH, CDR2 LQKENI. The DNA for the CDR3 is TGTGCCAGCTCACCATACGGTCTCTACGATGAGCAGTACTTC. It codes for CASSPYGLYDEQYF.

This clone was observed a few times. The chain links TRBV19 to TRBJ1-2, with TRBD1 identical over 8 bases. CDR3 length: 14 amino acids. CDR1 and CDR2 (germline): LNHDA, SQIVND (reference sequence). Unmatched junction bases numbered 6, after V lost 2 bases and J lost 7 bases. The CDR3 reads CASSIQGAKGGYTF. Written as DNA, the CDR3 is TGTGCCAGTAGTATACAGGGGGCGAAGGGTGGCTACACCTTC. Drawing the rest from reference TRBV19 and TRBJ1-2, the complete variable domain is DGGITQSPKYLFRKEGQNVTLSCEQNLNHDAMYWYRQDPGQGLRLIYYSQIVNDFQKGDIAEGYSVSREKKESFPLTVTSAQKNPTAFYLCASSIQGAKGGYTFGSGTRLTVV.

This clone was detected once. J is TRBJ2-3 and V is TRBV5-8; a possible D gene is TRBD2 (6 bases). Per the germline V gene, CDR1 is SGHTS and CDR2 is YDEGEE. This CDR3 contains 16 residues. V lost 0 bases and J 2 bases, leaving 13 bases between the germline ends. The CDR3 loop reads CASSLDMGLATDTQYF. CDR3 in DNA: TGTGCCAGCAGCTTGGACATGGGACTCGCCACAGATACGCAGTATTTT.

The chain couples TRBV6-6 to TRBJ2-1; 11 bases map to TRBD2. Germline lookup yields CDR1 MNHNY and CDR2 SVGAGI (reference sequence). After removal of 6 bases from V and 7 bases from J, the junction contained 8 bases not matched to a gene. The CDR3 is made up of 15 amino acids. CDR3 in DNA: TGTGCCAGCAGCCTTAGCGGGGGGGCCCAGAATGAGCAGTTCTTC. It translates to CASSLSGGAQNEQFF.

V and J are TRBV6-6 and TRBJ2-7; D may be TRBD2 (5 bases). This CDR3 spans 15 amino acids. The germline gives CDR1 MNHNY, CDR2 SVGAGI (reference sequence). Deletions cut 2 bases from V and 3 bases from J, with 14 bases between. The CDR3 sequence: CASSYGQMGSYEQYF. The CDR3 nucleotides read TGTGCCAGCAGTTACGGGCAGATGGGGAGCTACGAGCAGTACTTC.

The chain combines TRBV9 with TRBJ2-2, with 8 bases aligning to TRBD1. This CDR3 is built from 15 residues. Germline trimming cut 6 bases from V and 1 base from J; bases unmatched to any gene: 5. CDR1 SGDLS and CDR2 YYNGEE come from the germline V gene. The CDR3 protein is CASIRGTGNTGELFF. As DNA, the CDR3 is TGTGCCAGCATACGGGGGACAGGGAACACCGGGGAGCTGTTTTTT.

The chain links TRBV2 to TRBJ1-6; D ambiguous. Per the germline V gene, CDR1 is SNHLY and CDR2 is FYNNEI. The CDR3 runs 19 residues. V was cut by 5 bases and J by 1 base, with 21 bases left in between. The CDR3 is CASSTPTYTGRSYNSPLHF. CDR3 coding DNA: TGTGCCAGCAGTACCCCCACTTATACTGGGAGGTCCTATAATTCACCCCTCCACTTT.

The rearrangement links TRBV5-6 to TRBJ2-2; D possibly corresponds to TRBD2 (6 bases). This CDR3 region has 13 residues. Germline values: CDR1 SGHDT, CDR2 YYEEEE. Trimming took off 4 bases at V and 6 bases at J, with 10 bases between the two ends. The CDR3 here is CASSPPSAGELFF. The CDR3 coding sequence is TGTGCCAGCAGCCCCCCTAGCGCCGGGGAGCTGTTTTTT.

V usage is TRBV4-2 and J usage is TRBJ2-1; tentatively, D is TRBD2 (5 bases). The germline V and J ends were trimmed by 1 base and 5 bases, with 12 bases remaining between them. CDR1 is LGHNA and CDR2 is YNFKEQ in the germline V gene. CDR3 size: 15 residues. DNA for the CDR3: TGTGCCAGCAGCCAAGGTGACACTAGTAACAATGAGCAGTTCTTC. Its translation is CASSQGDTSNNEQFF.

The CDR3 nucleotides are TGTGCCAGCAGCTTAGCCGGTAGCGGGGCGTCGGATACGCAGTATTTT. Its translation is CASSLAGSGASDTQYF. The J gene is TRBJ2-3, the V gene TRBV11-3; 8 nucleotides agree with TRBD2. The V and J ends lost 1 base and 6 bases, in that order; junction bases with no gene match: 9. There are 16 residues in the CDR3. The germline CDR1 and CDR2 sequences are SGHNT and YENEEA.

The CDR3 is CASSSSGTRPREQYF. CDR3 nucleotides: TGTGCCAGCAGCAGTTCCGGGACTAGGCCCCGGGAGCAGTACTTC. This chain links TRBV7-9 with TRBJ2-7; 8 bases agree with TRBD2. Trimming removed 5 bases from V and 7 bases from J; junction bases left unmatched: 13. The CDR3 length is 15 residues. The V gene's germline CDR1 is SEHNR and CDR2 FQNEAQ (reference sequence).

This clone was seen a handful of times. V gene TRBV6-1 combines with J gene TRBJ2-5, with 10 nucleotides matching TRBD2. Germline CDR1 is MNHNS and CDR2 is SASEGT. The CDR3 extends over 16 amino acids. J gave up 2 bases and V 2 bases, and 5 bases lay outside the gene matches. In nucleotides, the CDR3 is TGTGCCAGCAGTGAATTGGTAGCGGGGGGTCAAGAGACCCAGTACTTC. Encoded protein: CASSELVAGGQETQYF.

The chain combines TRBV29-1 with TRBJ1-2; 10 bases line up with TRBD1. V lost 6 bases and J lost 2; bases outside the gene matches: 15. Germline assignment: CDR1 SQVTM and CDR2 ANQGSEA. The CDR3 has 17 residues. The CDR3: CSVGKTGQGRSNYGYTF. The DNA of the CDR3 is TGCAGCGTCGGCAAGACGGGACAGGGGAGGTCGAACTATGGCTACACCTTC. The full variable domain, rest sourced from reference TRBV29-1 and TRBJ1-2, is SAVISQKPSRDICQRGTSLTIQCQVDSQVTMMFWYRQQPGQSLTLIATANQGSEATYESGFVIDKFPISRPNLTFSTLTVSNMSPEDSSIYLCSVGKTGQGRSNYGYTFGSGTRLTVV.

This chain connects TRBV28 to TRBJ1-5, with D possibly matching TRBD1 (6 bases). The ends were cut back, 5 bases at V and 1 base at J, with 15 bases in the middle. The CDR3 spans 16 residues. Per the germline V gene, CDR1 is MDHEN and CDR2 is SYDVKM. In nucleotides, the CDR3 is TGTGCCAGCAGTGGTGGGGTGCAGGGGAGCAATCAGCCCCAGCATTTT. Translating gives CASSGGVQGSNQPQHF. Together with reference TRBV28 and TRBJ1-5, the CDR3 gives the full variable domain: DVKVTQSSRYLVKRTGEKVFLECVQDMDHENMFWYRQDPGLGLRLIYFSYDVKMKEKGDIPEGYSVSREKKERFSLILESASTNQTSMYLCASSGGVQGSNQPQHFGDGTRLSIL.

V gene TRBV11-3 combines with J gene TRBJ1-1; tentative D call: TRBD1 (5 bases). This CDR3 is built from 16 residues. V lost 8 bases, J lost 5 bases, and 24 bases lay in between. The germline V gene has CDR1 SGHNT and CDR2 YENEEA. CDR3 sequence: CASGHPDPWYGTEAFF. CDR3 DNA: TGTGCCAGCGGACATCCGGACCCATGGTATGGGACTGAAGCTTTCTTT.

This clone occurred a few times. The V call is TRBV5-1, the J call TRBJ1-2, with D possibly matching TRBD1 (6 bases). The germline V gene has CDR1 SGHRS and CDR2 YFSETQ. The CDR3 is 13 amino acids. The V and J ends lost 4 bases and 4 bases respectively, with 11 bases between them. The CDR3 spells CASSKDSFYGYTF. The CDR3 DNA reads as TGCGCCAGCAGCAAGGACAGTTTCTATGGCTACACCTTC.

This clone was picked up one time. This chain joins TRBV18 and TRBJ2-5; the match to TRBD2 covers 7 bases. The ends lost 6 bases at V and 0 bases at J; junction bases unmatched: 7. The CDR3 spans 15 residues. Germline CDR1 KGHSH, CDR2 LQKENI. Here the CDR3 reads CASSLGGSYQETQYF. The CDR3 region has the DNA TGTGCCAGCTCCCTGGGGGGGAGCTACCAAGAGACCCAGTACTTC. Together with reference TRBV18 and TRBJ2-5, the CDR3 gives the full variable domain: NAGVMQNPRHLVRRRGQEARLRCSPMKGHSHVYWYRQLPEEGLKFMVYLQKENIIDESGMPKERFSAEFPKEGPSILRIQQVVRGDSAAYFCASSLGGSYQETQYFGPGTRLLVL.

By its share, this clone is medium-sized. The gene calls are TRBV21-1 and TRBJ2-3; TRBD1 is the table's D call and was not checked against the DNA. TRBV21-1 is annotated as a pseudogene. The CDR3 is 12 residues long. CDR3 sequence: CASRTGTDTQYF. CDR3 sequence (DNA): TGTGCCAGCAGGACAGGTACAGATACGCAGTATTTT.

The rearrangement joins TRBV27 to TRBJ1-5; 7 nucleotides align to TRBD1. CDR1 and CDR2 (germline): MNHEY, SMNVEV (reference sequence). The CDR3 covers 15 residues. Trimming removed 6 bases from V and 0 bases from J; junction bases left unmatched: 5. The CDR3 region is CASRGDSHSNQPQHF. The DNA of the CDR3 is TGTGCCAGCAGAGGGGACAGCCATAGCAATCAGCCCCAGCATTTT.

The V call is TRBV19, the J call TRBJ1-5, with 7 bases aligning to TRBD1. This CDR3 is 21 amino acids long. The trim removed 6 bases at V and 0 bases at J, leaving 23 bases unmatched. Per germline, CDR1 LNHDA and CDR2 SQIVND (reference sequence). This CDR3 reads CASSRPAAGGVIVNSNQPQHF. The CDR3, as DNA: TGTGCCAGTAGCCGCCCTGCGGCAGGGGGTGTAATAGTGAATAGCAATCAGCCCCAGCATTTT.

The gene calls are TRBV5-1 and TRBJ1-2; TRBD1 might be the D (5 bases). The V gene lost 8 bases and the J gene lost 0 bases, with 14 bases spanning the gap. The CDR3 runs to 14 residues. Per germline, CDR1 SGHRS and CDR2 YFSETQ. The CDR3 DNA sequence: TGCGCCAGTCGACCGACAGATACTAACTATGGCTACACCTTC. It yields the protein CASRPTDTNYGYTF.